One and the same sample provided the 24 T cell receptor beta chains below, sequenced in a study of blood T cell repertoires in COVID-19. Libraries were prepared by immunoSEQ multiplex PCR; TCRdb keeps only in-frame clonotypes and omits some of them. Of a few hundred thousand clones listed, approximately 90% are singletons. Sequenced: PBMCs or T cells enriched from blood (not recorded which). Receptor source: a young man who had recovered from COVID-19.

This clone was picked up a small number of times. The rearrangement links TRBV7-8 to TRBJ2-2, with TRBD2 matching over 7 bases. This CDR3 has 15 amino acids. In germline, CDR1 is SGHVS, CDR2 FQNEAQ. Trimming cost V 6 bases and J 4 bases; bases outside gene matches: 8. CDR3 in DNA: TGTGCCAGCAGGGGGGGGACGGGGACCACCGGGGAGCTGTTTTTT. Protein product: CASRGGTGTTGELFF.

V and J are TRBV2 and TRBJ1-6; TRBD1 matches at 7 bases. The ends lost 5 bases at V and 0 bases at J; junction bases unmatched: 4. CDR1 and CDR2 from the germline V gene are SNHLY and FYNNEI. CDR3 length: 16 residues. The CDR3 protein is CASSLQGSSYNSPLHF. CDR3 coding DNA: TGTGCCAGCAGTTTACAGGGGAGCTCCTATAATTCACCCCTCCACTTT. The full variable domain, its missing parts supplied by reference TRBV2 and TRBJ1-6, is EPEVTQTPSHQVTQMGQEVILRCVPISNHLYFYWYRQILGQKVEFLVSFYNNEISEKSEIFDDQFSVERPDGSNFTLKIRSTKLEDSAMYFCASSLQGSSYNSPLHFGNGTRLTVT.

The chain recombines TRBV10-2 with TRBJ1-1, with D possibly being TRBD1 (6 bases). Deletions cut 4 bases from V and 4 bases from J, with 13 bases between. The CDR3 contains 14 residues. CDR1 and CDR2 from the germline V gene are WSHSY and SAAADI. The CDR3 bases are TGCGCCAGCAGTGTAGGGGGAATAGGCACTGAAGCTTTCTTT. Residues: CASSVGGIGTEAFF.

This chain uses TRBV18 with TRBJ1-1; TRBD1 matches 9 bases. In germline, CDR1 is KGHSH, CDR2 LQKENI. V was pared by 3 bases and J by 3 bases, with 8 bases of the junction left unmatched. CDR3 length: 16 amino acids. DNA for the CDR3: TGTGCCAGCTCACCCCAGACAGGGGGGTGGTACACTGAAGCTTTCTTT. As protein: CASSPQTGGWYTEAFF.

The rearrangement uses TRBV29-1 and TRBJ2-1; perhaps TRBD1 as D (6 bases). CDR1 is SQVTM, CDR2 ANQGSEA, per germline. CDR3 length equals 14 residues. Trimming took 6 bases from V and 6 from J, leaving 18 bases between them. The CDR3 nucleotides read TGCAGCGTCAACCCGGGACATTTCCTCAATGAGCAGTTCTTC. This gives the protein CSVNPGHFLNEQFF.

J is TRBJ1-2 and V is TRBV10-2; 8 positions agree with TRBD1. This CDR3 is 14 amino acids long. The J segment lost 7 bases and the V segment lost 6 bases, leaving 10 bases of the junction unmatched. Germline V gene lookup returns CDR1 WSHSY and CDR2 SAAADI. CDR3: CASRGDRLTGGYTF. CDR3 bases: TGCGCCAGCAGGGGGGACAGGCTTACAGGTGGCTACACCTTC.

This clone occurred a few times. The chain is built from TRBV6-5 and TRBJ1-6, with D unclear. The germline CDR1 and CDR2 sequences are MNHEY and SVGAGI. V lost 4 bases, J lost 12 bases, and 13 bases lay in between. CDR3 length equals 13 residues. The CDR3 DNA sequence: TGTGCCAGCAGTTTGGAGGGAGCCCGACCCCTCCACTTT. Its translation: CASSLEGARPLHF.

The chain joins TRBV5-1 to TRBJ1-3; D remains ambiguous. V dropped 2 bases and J dropped 7 bases, with 7 bases sitting between them. In germline, CDR1 is SGHRS, CDR2 YFSETQ. The CDR3 consists of 12 residues. The chain's CDR3 is CASSFSGNTIYF. CDR3 coding DNA: TGCGCCAGCAGCTTCAGCGGCAACACCATATATTTT.

J is TRBJ1-1 and V is TRBV6-5; no clear D. Germline V gives CDR1 MNHEY, CDR2 SVGAGI. The CDR3 runs to 16 residues. V was pared by 2 bases and J by 8 bases, with 21 bases between. The CDR3 region is CASSYSYNSPVREAFF. The CDR3 bases are TGTGCCAGCAGTTACAGCTATAACAGTCCGGTCAGGGAAGCTTTCTTT.

The V gene is TRBV19, the J gene TRBJ1-5, with D unclear. V gave up 1 base and J gave up 6 bases, with 10 bases separating them. The CDR3 runs 14 residues. In germline, CDR1 is LNHDA, CDR2 SQIVND (reference sequence). CDR3 in amino acids: CASSIGALGQPQHF. CDR3 nucleotide sequence: TGTGCCAGTAGTATAGGTGCCCTAGGTCAGCCCCAGCATTTT.

The sample holds one count of this clone. The chain recombines TRBV2 with TRBJ2-1; TRBD2 is a possible D gene (5 bases). With 6 bases removed from V and 9 bases from J, the gap between germline ends came to 21 bases. This CDR3 region has 15 residues. Looked up from germline, CDR1 is SNHLY and CDR2 is FYNNEI. CDR3 nucleotide sequence: TGTGCCAGCAGCGTCCAAGGCACGGGATTGGGTGAGCAGTTCTTC. Its translation: CASSVQGTGLGEQFF.

The table lists this clone with a few counts. The chain carries TRBV5-6 and TRBJ1-5; no firm D call. The V end lost 0 bases, the J end lost 6 bases, and 4 bases lay between the germline ends. The germline gives CDR1 SGHDT, CDR2 YYEEEE. The CDR3 is made up of 12 amino acids. CDR3 in amino acids: CASSLAGQPQHF. In DNA, the CDR3 is TGTGCCAGCAGCTTGGCGGGTCAGCCCCAGCATTTT.

The sample holds a few counts of this clone. V and J are TRBV7-3 and TRBJ1-1, with D perhaps TRBD1 (5 bases). Trimming cost V 5 bases and J 5 bases, with 21 bases left between them. Germline CDR1 is SGHTA and CDR2 is FQGTGA. The CDR3 is 16 amino acids. CDR3 nucleotides: TGTGCCAGCAGCCCCCAGGGTGGCCTTTTGGGGACTGAAGCTTTCTTT. Its protein product is CASSPQGGLLGTEAFF.

The chain has TRBV7-9 and TRBJ1-2, with a tentative D call TRBD1 (5 bases). Germline V CDR1 and CDR2: SEHNR, FQNEAQ (reference sequence). The CDR3 runs to 14 residues. The V gene lost 5 bases and the J gene lost 1 base, with 11 bases spanning the gap. CDR3 sequence: CASSPDSFNYGYTF. In DNA, the CDR3 is TGTGCCAGCAGCCCTGACAGCTTTAACTATGGCTACACCTTC.

The chain has TRBV4-1 and TRBJ2-1, with D possibly being TRBD2 (6 bases). The ends were cut back, 0 bases at V and 4 bases at J, with 16 bases in the middle. This CDR3 is built from 17 residues. Germline V lookup: CDR1 MGHRA, CDR2 YSYEKL. CDR3 nucleotide sequence: TGCGCCAGCAGCCAAGATTCTGGGCGGAGGGGATACAATGAGCAGTTCTTC. It encodes CASSQDSGRRGYNEQFF.

This chain joins TRBV4-3 and TRBJ2-1; 7 nucleotides align to TRBD2. This CDR3 region has 15 residues. V lost 2 bases and J lost 9; bases outside the gene matches: 10. Germline V CDR1 and CDR2: LGHNA, YSLEER. CDR3 protein: CASSQQRGPFSEQFF. CDR3 in DNA: TGCGCCAGCAGCCAACAGCGGGGCCCTTTTTCTGAGCAGTTCTTC.

CDR3 in amino acids: CASSQDGGRRTGELFF. In DNA form, the CDR3 reads TGCGCCAGCAGCCAAGATGGGGGGAGACGCACCGGGGAGCTGTTTTTT. The chain uses TRBV4-3 and TRBJ2-2, with D possibly matching TRBD2 (6 bases). V was cut by 0 bases and J by 4 bases, with 12 bases left in between. This CDR3 is built from 16 residues. The germline CDR1 and CDR2 sequences are LGHNA and YSLEER.

This chain links TRBV7-3 with TRBJ2-3, with D tentatively TRBD1 (5 bases). CDR3 size: 15 residues. Germline values: CDR1 SGHTA, CDR2 FQGTGA. The ends were cut back, 2 bases at V and 5 bases at J, with 14 bases in the middle. The CDR3 DNA sequence: TGTGCCAGCAGCTTATTTTTGGGGCGCAGAGATACGCAGTATTTT. Its protein is CASSLFLGRRDTQYF.

This chain uses TRBV4-1 with TRBJ2-3, with a tentative D call TRBD2 (6 bases). The V gene lost 4 bases and the J gene lost 0 bases, with 14 bases spanning the gap. Germline values: CDR1 MGHRA, CDR2 YSYEKL. This CDR3 is 16 amino acids long. CDR3 in DNA: TGCGCCAGCAGCCTTGGTCGGGGGAGAAGCACAGATACGCAGTATTTT. Translated: CASSLGRGRSTDTQYF.

The chain couples TRBV29-1 to TRBJ2-6; D uncertain. Germline-derived CDR1 and CDR2 are SQVTM and ANQGSEA. V was shortened by 2 bases and J by 0 bases, with 5 bases between the two germline ends. The CDR3 loop spans 14 amino acids. CDR3 in amino acids: CSVETSSGANVLTF. CDR3 DNA sequence: TGCAGCGTTGAAACGAGCTCTGGGGCCAACGTCCTGACTTTC. Variable domain in full (rest from reference TRBV29-1 and TRBJ2-6): SAVISQKPSRDICQRGTSLTIQCQVDSQVTMMFWYRQQPGQSLTLIATANQGSEATYESGFVIDKFPISRPNLTFSTLTVSNMSPEDSSIYLCSVETSSGANVLTFGAGSRLTVL.

The chain is built from TRBV7-9 and TRBJ1-5; 8 nucleotides align to TRBD1. Trimming at V came to 3 bases and at J to 9 bases, leaving 13 bases not matched to a gene. CDR1 and CDR2 from the germline V gene are SEHNR and FQNEAQ (reference sequence). CDR3 length: 16 residues. The CDR3 DNA reads TGTGCCAGCAGCTTCGGGACAGGTAATGGCGAGGGGCCCCAGCATTTT. It codes for CASSFGTGNGEGPQHF.

This chain links TRBV12-3 or TRBV12-4 with TRBJ1-5; D gene ambiguous. V dropped 5 bases and J dropped 4 bases, with 6 bases sitting between them. The CDR3 consists of 12 residues. The CDR3 is CASSTNNQPQHF. CDR3 in DNA: TGTGCCAGCAGTACAAATAATCAGCCCCAGCATTTT.

This chain joins TRBV6-5 and TRBJ2-7; 8 positions agree with TRBD1. V lost 1 base, J lost 0 bases, and 5 bases stayed unmatched. The V gene's germline CDR1 is MNHEY and CDR2 SVGAGI. The CDR3 length is 16 residues. CDR3 loop: CASSYFRQGSSYEQYF. CDR3 coding DNA: TGTGCCAGCAGTTACTTTAGACAGGGGAGCTCCTACGAGCAGTACTTC.

The chain has TRBV5-1 and TRBJ2-1; TRBD2 matches 11 bases. Germline V CDR1 and CDR2: SGHRS, YFSETQ. The junction had 13 bases not matched to a gene; V was cut back by 4 bases and J by 7 bases. The CDR3 has 17 residues. The CDR3 region is CASSVPKTSGTINEQFF. The CDR3 DNA sequence: TGCGCCAGCAGCGTACCAAAGACTAGCGGGACTATAAATGAGCAGTTCTTC.